This T cell receptor beta chain was recovered during a study of PD-1 blockade in mismatch repair-deficient tumors. Notes on the study in general: Tumor-resident clones, often absent from pretreatment blood, expanded after pembrolizumab and then contracted.

Method: immunoSEQ multiplex PCR; TCRdb's copy keeps in-frame clones and lacks some. This sample has 100,000 to 150,000 clones, with about 88% found just once. With respect to this clone: Its antigen is still unknown.

This CDR3 region has 14 residues. J was trimmed by 7 bases and V by 0 bases; bases with no gene match: 9. Germline values: CDR1 GTSNPN, CDR2 SVGIG (reference sequence). The sequencing used peripheral blood, collected 44 weeks after starting pembrolizumab. The chain is built from TRBV30 and TRBJ2-7; TRBD2 matches 7 bases. This receptor was obtained from an adult with mismatch repair-deficient cancer. CDR3 nucleotide sequence: TGTGCCTGGAGTGTCGGGGGGAATACGGGGGAGCAGTACTTC. It encodes CAWSVGGNTGEQYF.